This T cell receptor (beta chain) was captured in a study of shared clonotypes between healthy human individuals. Germline assignment: CDR1 MNHNY and CDR2 SVGAGI (reference sequence). The V gene lost 2 bases and the J gene lost 8 bases, with 12 bases spanning the gap. The CDR3 sequence is 13 residues long. This clone was detected only a few times. Replicate sorted-subset PCRs were loaded with roughly 190 ng DNA, tens of thousands of T cell genomes. Clones were read by immunoSEQ multiplex PCR, and TCRdb kept only the in-frame ones, dropping some. The sample consists of a few million clones, under 95% of them appearing once.

The chain has TRBV6-6 and TRBJ1-1, with a possible D match to TRBD1 (5 bases). The TCR was taken from a young man in good health. Some clones in this sample may be carry-over from other donors' samples. The sequencing input was naive CD4+ T cells from PBMCs. Subset noted: CD45RA+ positively selected. The CDR3 is CASSYLEGFEAFF. CDR3 coding DNA: TGTGCCAGCAGTTACCTGGAGGGGTTCGAAGCTTTCTTT.